One sample yielded the 22 T cell receptor beta chains listed below, sequenced in a study of metastatic and nonmetastatic thyroid tumors. From the PCR reads, TCRdb re-called clones with MiXCR. This table holds tens of thousands of clones, more than 35% found once. Among the patients, none had received any treatment before thyroid surgery. Sequencing used tumor tissue. These receptor sequences come from a female donor with papillary thyroid cancer or a benign thyroid nodule (not recorded which). Some clones in this sample may be carry-over from other donors' samples.

CDR3 DNA: TGTGCCTGGAGTCCAGGTTCTAACTATGGCTACACCTTC. Protein sequence: CAWSPGSNYGYTF. The chain couples TRBV30 to TRBJ1-2; D is undetermined. Germline values: CDR1 GTSNPN, CDR2 SVGIG (reference sequence). The CDR3 spans 13 residues. V lost 2 bases, J lost 0 bases, and 7 bases lay in between.

The CDR3 DNA reads TGTGCCAGCAGCCTTGGACAGCGGTATGGCTACACCTTC. This sequence encodes CASSLGQRYGYTF. This chain connects TRBV7-6 to TRBJ1-2; TRBD1 might be the D (6 bases). Germline values: CDR1 SGHVS, CDR2 FNYEAQ. The V gene lost 5 bases and the J gene lost 5 bases, with 12 bases spanning the gap. The CDR3 loop spans 13 amino acids.

The genes are TRBV12-3 or TRBV12-4 and TRBJ2-7, with unresolved D. Trimming cost V 7 bases and J 7 bases, with 11 bases left between them. The CDR3 runs to 11 residues. CDR3 DNA sequence: TGTGCCAGCACCTCTGGCCGGGAGCAGTACTTC. Translation: CASTSGREQYF.

Here the CDR3 DNA reads TGTGCCATCAATGGGGGCTCGGACAATGAGCAGTTCTTC. Translating it yields CAINGGSDNEQFF. V gene TRBV10-3 combines with J gene TRBJ2-1; tentatively, D is TRBD1 (6 bases). The CDR3 consists of 13 residues. The germline V and J ends were trimmed by 7 bases and 5 bases, with 12 bases remaining between them. The V gene's germline CDR1 is ENHRY and CDR2 SYGVKD.

The chain has TRBV20-1 and TRBJ2-7; D is ambiguous. Germline V lookup: CDR1 DFQATT, CDR2 SNEGSKA (reference sequence). The V and J ends lost 6 bases and 5 bases respectively, with 20 bases between them. The CDR3 spans 14 residues. DNA of the CDR3: TGCAGTGCCACCGATTTTGTTCGGGTGGACGAGCAGTACTTC. It codes for CSATDFVRVDEQYF.

The chain carries TRBV12-3 or TRBV12-4 and TRBJ2-2, with D possibly TRBD2 on 6 matching bases. V lost 9 bases, J lost 0 bases, and 14 bases lay in between. CDR3 length: 15 amino acids. The CDR3 sequence is CASSGGLPNTGELFF. As DNA, the CDR3 is TGTGCCAGTAGCGGAGGTTTGCCGAACACCGGGGAGCTGTTTTTT.

This chain connects TRBV6-2 or TRBV6-3 to TRBJ2-2; no firm D call. Germline values: CDR1 MNHEY, CDR2 SVGEGT. Trimming shortened V by 2 bases and J by 9 bases, and 10 bases separated the two germline ends. CDR3 length equals 13 residues. The CDR3 DNA is TGTGCCAGCAGTTACATGGGTTATCGGGAGCTGTTTTTT. The encoded protein is CASSYMGYRELFF.

This chain joins TRBV2 and TRBJ2-7; TRBD1 agrees at 8 bases. V shed 7 bases and J 5 bases; nucleotides not matched to a gene: 1. Germline V gene lookup returns CDR1 SNHLY and CDR2 FYNNEI. The CDR3 consists of 11 residues. CDR3 DNA: TGTGCCAGCACAGGGGGCCACGAGCAGTACTTC. This codes for CASTGGHEQYF.

The chain has TRBV30 and TRBJ1-2; no clear D gene. Germline V gene lookup returns CDR1 GTSNPN and CDR2 SVGIG (reference sequence). Between the trimmed V and J ends, which lost 4 bases and 0 bases, there was a span of 9 bases. The CDR3 is 13 amino acids. The CDR3, as DNA: TGTGCCTGGACACGGAGGGCTAACTATGGCTACACCTTC. It translates to CAWTRRANYGYTF.

This chain uses TRBV19 with TRBJ1-1; the D gene is possibly TRBD1 (6 bases). The CDR3 has 14 amino acids. The germline CDR1 and CDR2 sequences are LNHDA and SQIVND (reference sequence). The germline V and J ends were trimmed by 7 bases and 0 bases, with 12 bases remaining between them. This chain's CDR3 is CASKNRALNTEAFF. The CDR3 DNA sequence: TGTGCCAGTAAGAACAGGGCTTTGAACACTGAAGCTTTCTTT.

This clone turned up a few times. V gene TRBV6-6 combines with J gene TRBJ1-2; the D is unclear. V gave up 2 bases and J gave up 8 bases, with 15 bases separating them. Germline CDR1 reads MNHNY; CDR2 reads SVGAGI (reference sequence). The CDR3 runs 14 residues. The CDR3 loop is CASSYSGARRGYTF. In nucleotides, the CDR3 is TGTGCCAGCAGTTACAGTGGAGCTCGAAGAGGCTACACCTTC.

The chain recombines TRBV7-7 with TRBJ2-2; D is perhaps TRBD2 (6 bases). V was cut by 1 base and J by 1 base, with 7 bases left in between. CDR3 size: 15 residues. Germline V gene sequence: CDR1 SSHAT, CDR2 FNYEAQ (reference sequence). CDR3 amino acids: CASSLDGGNTGELFF. The CDR3 coding sequence is TGTGCCAGCAGCTTAGACGGGGGGAACACCGGGGAGCTGTTTTTT.

This rearrangement joins TRBV20-1 to TRBJ1-5, with TRBD1 matching 7 bases. Germline V gene sequence: CDR1 DFQATT, CDR2 SNEGSKA (reference sequence). The CDR3 loop spans 14 amino acids. V lost 4 bases and J lost 6; bases outside the gene matches: 9. CDR3 protein: CSATDRELFQPQHF. CDR3 DNA sequence: TGCAGTGCTACTGACAGGGAGTTGTTTCAGCCCCAGCATTTT.

This clone was counted between two and nine times. The CDR3 sequence is CASRRKNTGELFF. CDR3 nucleotides: TGTGCCAGCAGAAGAAAGAACACCGGGGAGCTGTTTTTT. This chain connects TRBV6-1 to TRBJ2-2; D remains ambiguous. Trimming shortened V by 6 bases and J by 1 base, and 6 bases separated the two germline ends. Looked up from germline, CDR1 is MNHNS and CDR2 is SASEGT. This CDR3 comprises 13 residues.

The genes are TRBV27 and TRBJ1-1, with 9 bases that match TRBD1. This CDR3 is built from 14 residues. V dropped 2 bases and J dropped 10; count of bases not matched to a gene: 8. CDR1 and CDR2 from the germline V gene are MNHEY and SMNVEV (reference sequence). CDR3 in amino acids: CASSLTGGVLGAFF. CDR3 sequence (DNA): TGTGCCAGCAGTTTAACAGGGGGCGTTTTAGGAGCTTTCTTT.

The rearrangement uses TRBV12-3 or TRBV12-4 and TRBJ2-3, with 11 bases matching TRBD2. J lost 3 bases, V lost 5 bases, and 4 bases had no gene match. This CDR3 has 15 residues. CDR3 protein: CASSPPSGRTDTQYF. CDR3 DNA sequence: TGTGCCAGCAGTCCTCCTAGCGGGAGGACAGATACGCAGTATTTT.

The chain uses TRBV27 and TRBJ2-1; 9 bases are shared with TRBD1. The ends lost 7 bases at V and 8 bases at J; junction bases unmatched: 9. Germline CDR1 MNHEY, CDR2 SMNVEV (reference sequence). The length of the CDR3 is 14 residues. CDR3 DNA: TGTGCCAGCACCCTCCCGACAGGGGGTGATGAGCAGTTCTTC. Amino acids: CASTLPTGGDEQFF.

The chain recombines TRBV11-2 with TRBJ2-3; D is tentatively TRBD1 or TRBD2 (5 bases each). There are 16 residues in the CDR3. Germline CDR1 reads SGHAT; CDR2 reads FQNNGV. The germline V and J ends were trimmed by 4 bases and 0 bases, with 14 bases remaining between them. CDR3 DNA sequence: TGTGCCAGCAGCTATGGGACGCGAGCAAGCACAGATACGCAGTATTTT. It is translated as CASSYGTRASTDTQYF.

The chain has TRBV6-1 and TRBJ2-7, with D hard to call. V was clipped by 6 bases and J by 4 bases, with 13 bases between them. The CDR3 length is 13 residues. Germline V gene lookup returns CDR1 MNHNS and CDR2 SASEGT. The CDR3 sequence: CASRLGPMYEQYF. In DNA, the CDR3 is TGTGCCAGCAGACTCGGGCCAATGTACGAGCAGTACTTC.

The J gene is TRBJ2-2, the V gene TRBV18; D uncertain. The CDR3 loop spans 15 amino acids. Germline loops: CDR1 KGHSH, CDR2 LQKENI. Trimming cost V 1 base and J 3 bases, with 9 bases left between them. CDR3 sequence (DNA): TGTGCCAGCTCACCACGGACCCCGGACACCGGGGAGCTGTTTTTT. Translated: CASSPRTPDTGELFF.

This clone is labeled medium-sized (0.01 to 0.1%). The gene calls are TRBV4-2 and TRBJ2-1; 8 bases agree with TRBD2. The V gene end was trimmed by 5 bases and the J gene end by 4 bases; junction bases not matched to a gene: 10. The CDR3 runs to 16 residues. From germline, CDR1 is LGHNA and CDR2 YNFKEQ. The CDR3, as DNA: TGTGCCAGCAGCGCCCGGACTAGCAGAGAATACAATGAGCAGTTCTTC. Protein product: CASSARTSREYNEQFF.

This chain connects TRBV20-1 to TRBJ2-1; D unresolved. Trimming left V 0 bases short and J 10 bases short, with 10 bases between. CDR1 is DFQATT, CDR2 SNEGSKA, per germline (reference sequence). The CDR3 has 12 residues. The CDR3 DNA is TGCAGTGCTAGAGATCAGAGTCCAGAGCAGTTCTTC. Protein: CSARDQSPEQFF.